The clone carrying this T cell receptor (beta chain) was detected ten times or more. Its specificity is unknown. This entry is derived from a study of human T cells and chemical hapten exposure. Overall study findings and caveats: Significantly more large CDR3 similarity clusters were formed by expanded TCRs than by controls.

TCRdb processed the RACE reads anew with MiXCR; each CDR3 protein has one entry. The data hold 100,000 or so distinct CDR3 sequences, with 10% observed a single time. Germline V CDR1 and CDR2: MNHEY, SVGEGT. V was pared by 5 bases and J by 2 bases, with 6 bases between. The CDR3 runs 12 residues. The time point denotes: patch test 1, 2 weeks after DPC sensitization. This sample's treatment: therapeutic diphenylcyclopropenone sensitization with weekly scalp DPC. The source was whole blood, collected in connection with sensitization to the hapten diphenylcyclopropenone (DPC). The origin of this receptor is a man aged 40-50 years with alopecia areata. Some clones in this sample may be carry-over from other donors' samples. This chain joins TRBV6-2 or TRBV6-3 and TRBJ1-2; D not resolved. The CDR3 here is CASSPMNYGYTF. In nucleotides, the CDR3 is TGTGCCAGCAGTCCGATGAACTATGGCTACACCTTC.